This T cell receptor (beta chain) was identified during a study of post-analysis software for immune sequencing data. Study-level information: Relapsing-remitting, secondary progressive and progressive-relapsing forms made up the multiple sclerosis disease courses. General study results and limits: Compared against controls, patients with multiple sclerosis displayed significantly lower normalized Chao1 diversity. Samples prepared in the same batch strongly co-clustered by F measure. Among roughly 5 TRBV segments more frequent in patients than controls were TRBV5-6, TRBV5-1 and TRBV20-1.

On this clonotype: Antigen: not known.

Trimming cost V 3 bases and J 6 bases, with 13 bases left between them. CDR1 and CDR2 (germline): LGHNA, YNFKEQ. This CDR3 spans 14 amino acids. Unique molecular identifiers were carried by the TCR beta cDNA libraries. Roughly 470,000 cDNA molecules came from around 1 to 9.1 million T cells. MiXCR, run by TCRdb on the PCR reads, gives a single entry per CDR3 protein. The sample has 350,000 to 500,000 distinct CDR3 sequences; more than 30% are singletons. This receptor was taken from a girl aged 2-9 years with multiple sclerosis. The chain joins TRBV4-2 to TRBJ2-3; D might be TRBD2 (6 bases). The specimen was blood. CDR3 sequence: CASSQEGSGDTQYF. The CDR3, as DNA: TGTGCCAGCAGCCAGGAGGGGAGTGGCGATACGCAGTATTTT.